This T cell receptor (beta chain) was found in a study of blood T cell repertoires in COVID-19. Sequencing was performed with immunoSEQ multiplex PCR; in TCRdb, only in-frame clones are kept and a portion is missing. The repertoire consists of fewer than 65,000 clones, with approximately 90% occurring once and the leading ten covering 1.6%. This CDR3 region has 15 residues. The ends were cut back, 0 bases at V and 0 bases at J, with 12 bases in the middle. Germline V CDR1 and CDR2: SQVTM, ANQGSEA. Sequencing used peripheral blood. This TCR derives from a man between 60 and 75 years old with acute or convalescent COVID-19. The chain combines TRBV29-1 with TRBJ2-7; D possibly corresponds to TRBD1 (6 bases). The CDR3 bases are TGCAGCGTTGAAGATTTCCAGGGGCCCTCCTACGAGCAGTACTTC. Protein product: CSVEDFQGPSYEQYF.